The clone carrying this TCR beta chain turned up a few times. MiXCR, run by TCRdb on the RT-PCR reads, gives a single entry per CDR3 protein. The sample shows hundreds of thousands of distinct CDR3 sequences, 11% to 15% of them seen only once. The CDR3 consists of 15 residues. The germline V gene has CDR1 LNHNV and CDR2 YYDKDF (reference sequence). V was trimmed by 0 bases and J by 5 bases, leaving 13 bases between them. The genes are TRBV15 and TRBJ2-5; D could derive from TRBD1 or TRBD2 (6 bases each). Sequencing was carried out using memory CD4+ T cells from blood. This sequence originates from a female donor in good health, serving as a healthy control. For the CDR3, the DNA is TGTGCCACCAGCAGAGAGTCTGGGGGGCAGGAGACCCAGTACTTC. Translated: CATSRESGGQETQYF.